The present T cell receptor (beta chain) was sequenced within a study of shared clonotypes between healthy human individuals. The data were produced by immunoSEQ multiplex PCR, yet TCRdb's version contains in-frame clones alone and is incomplete. The profile shows millions of clones, approximately 94% of them singletons. Positive CCR7 selection of CD45RO-negative cells yielded the naive CD8 cells, and terminally differentiated effector memory CD45RA+ cells were excluded. Healthy HIV-negative adults with no recent acute infections or vaccinations were recruited as donors. This CDR3 is 14 amino acids long. Germline trimming cut 7 bases from V and 6 bases from J; bases unmatched to any gene: 7. Germline CDR1 reads MNHEY; CDR2 reads SVGAGI. With regard to this clone: Its specificity is not known.

The study, taken as a whole, reports: Large sequencing depth failed to make sorted-subset sequencing complete, rarefaction showed.

The sequence was collected from a man younger than 35 in good health. Some clones in this sample may be carry-over from other donors' samples. V usage is TRBV6-5 and J usage is TRBJ2-7, with 12 bases matching TRBD2. The material sequenced was naive CD8+ T cells from PBMCs. The CDR3 spells CASNQGLAGREQYF. The CDR3 DNA reads TGTGCCAGCAATCAAGGACTAGCGGGACGCGAGCAGTACTTC.